The rows below give T cell receptor beta chains drawn from one sample of a study of T cells after yellow fever vaccination. TCRdb re-analysed the 5' RACE reads in MiXCR, keeping a single row per CDR3 protein. The sample lists roughly 120,000 distinct CDR3 sequences, approximately 7.1% occurring once. The material sequenced was CD4+ T cells sorted from PBMCs, taken about 41 days after the first yellow fever vaccination. The receptors derive from a man aged 18 to 35 who received the YFV17D yellow fever vaccine. CDR3s leave out the opening cysteine and the closing phenylalanine or tryptophan. The order of the fields is V gene, CDR3 protein.

v_gene: TRBV3-1
CDR3aa: ASSQTFYEQY

v_gene: TRBV20-1
CDR3aa: SARDPSGNEQF

v_gene: TRBV20-1
CDR3aa: SARPIGGGPDTQY

v_gene: TRBV12-3/TRBV12-4
CDR3aa: ASTLGETQY

v_gene: TRBV20-1
CDR3aa: SPGGRDTEAF

v_gene: TRBV7-2
CDR3aa: ASSLYAGSTDTQY

v_gene: TRBV5-1
CDR3aa: ASSLANGAQETQY

v_gene: TRBV7-9
CDR3aa: ASSLRDGNEKLF

v_gene: TRBV5-1
CDR3aa: ASSLRGYGYT

v_gene: TRBV20-1
CDR3aa: SARGPGPAANTGELF